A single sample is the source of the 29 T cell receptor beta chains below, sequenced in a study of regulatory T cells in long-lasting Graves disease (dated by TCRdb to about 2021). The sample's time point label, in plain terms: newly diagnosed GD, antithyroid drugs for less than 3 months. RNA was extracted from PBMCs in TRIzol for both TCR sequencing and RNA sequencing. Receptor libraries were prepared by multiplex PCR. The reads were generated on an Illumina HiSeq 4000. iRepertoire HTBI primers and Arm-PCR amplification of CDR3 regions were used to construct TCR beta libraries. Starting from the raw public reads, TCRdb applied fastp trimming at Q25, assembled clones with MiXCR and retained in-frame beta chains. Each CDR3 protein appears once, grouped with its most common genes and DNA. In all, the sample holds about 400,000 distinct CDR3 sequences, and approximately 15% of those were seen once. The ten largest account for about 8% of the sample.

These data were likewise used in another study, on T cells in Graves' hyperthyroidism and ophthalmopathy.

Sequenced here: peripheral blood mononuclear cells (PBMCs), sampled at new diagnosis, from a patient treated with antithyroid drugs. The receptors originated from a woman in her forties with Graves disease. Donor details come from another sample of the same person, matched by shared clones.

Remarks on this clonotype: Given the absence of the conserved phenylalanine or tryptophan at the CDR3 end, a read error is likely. CDR3 loop: CASSPDQETQYL. For the CDR3, the DNA is TGTGCCAGCTCACCCGACCAAGAGACCCAGTACCTC. The V gene is TRBV18, the J gene TRBJ2-5; D gene ambiguous. V was clipped by 3 bases and J by 0 bases, with 2 bases between them. CDR3 length equals 12 residues. Germline CDR1 reads KGHSH; CDR2 reads LQKENI.

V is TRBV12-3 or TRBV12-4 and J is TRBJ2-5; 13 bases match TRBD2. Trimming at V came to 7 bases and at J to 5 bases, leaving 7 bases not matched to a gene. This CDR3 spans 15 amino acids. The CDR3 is CASTRGLAGRETQYF. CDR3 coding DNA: TGTGCCAGCACCAGGGGACTAGCGGGACGGGAGACCCAGTACTTC.

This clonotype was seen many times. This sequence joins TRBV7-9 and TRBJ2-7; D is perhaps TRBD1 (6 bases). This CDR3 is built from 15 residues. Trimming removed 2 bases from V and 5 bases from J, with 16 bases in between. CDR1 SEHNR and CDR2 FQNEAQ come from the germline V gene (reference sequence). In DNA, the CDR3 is TGTGCCAGCAGCTTAAGCCCACAGGGTTGGGACGAGCAGTACTTC. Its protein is CASSLSPQGWDEQYF.

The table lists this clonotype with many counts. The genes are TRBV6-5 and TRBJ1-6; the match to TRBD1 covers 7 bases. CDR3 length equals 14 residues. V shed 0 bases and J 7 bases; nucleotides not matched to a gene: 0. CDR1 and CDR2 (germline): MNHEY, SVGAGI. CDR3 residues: CASSYSGQNSPLHF. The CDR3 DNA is TGTGCCAGCAGTTACTCGGGACAGAATTCACCCCTCCACTTT.

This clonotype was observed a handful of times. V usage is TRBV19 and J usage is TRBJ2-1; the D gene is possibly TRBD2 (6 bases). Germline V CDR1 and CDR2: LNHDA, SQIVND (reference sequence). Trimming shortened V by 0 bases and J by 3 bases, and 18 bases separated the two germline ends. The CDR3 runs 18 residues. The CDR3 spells CASSIEGQWRGGYNEQFF. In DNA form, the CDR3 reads TGTGCCAGTAGTATAGAGGGGCAGTGGAGGGGCGGCTACAATGAGCAGTTCTTC.

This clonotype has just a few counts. CDR3 protein: CASSLAGGTEYF. The CDR3 region has the DNA TGTGCCAGCAGTTTAGCGGGGGGGACAGAGTACTTC. This chain joins TRBV12-3 or TRBV12-4 and TRBJ2-5; D might be TRBD1 or TRBD2, each matching 7 bases. CDR3 length equals 12 residues. V was trimmed by 0 bases and J by 12 bases, leaving 11 bases between them.

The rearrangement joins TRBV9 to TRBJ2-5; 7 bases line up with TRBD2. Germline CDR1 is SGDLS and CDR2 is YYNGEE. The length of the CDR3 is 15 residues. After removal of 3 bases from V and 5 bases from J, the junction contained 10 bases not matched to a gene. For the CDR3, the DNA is TGTGCCAGCAGCGCCCCTCCCGGGAGGCTGGAGACCCAGTACTTC. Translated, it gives CASSAPPGRLETQYF.

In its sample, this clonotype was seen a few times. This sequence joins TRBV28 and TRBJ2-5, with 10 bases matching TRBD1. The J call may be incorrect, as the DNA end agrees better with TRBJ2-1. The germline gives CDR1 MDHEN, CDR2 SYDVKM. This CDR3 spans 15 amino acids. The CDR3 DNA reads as TGTGCCAGCCTAAGGGGGACAGGGGCGCACGATGAGCAGTTCTTC. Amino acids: CASLRGTGAHDEQFF.

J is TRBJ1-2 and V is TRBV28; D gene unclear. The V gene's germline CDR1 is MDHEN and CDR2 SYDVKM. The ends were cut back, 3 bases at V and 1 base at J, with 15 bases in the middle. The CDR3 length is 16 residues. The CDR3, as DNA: TGTGCCAGCAGTTTTCTTTATCCAGCTTTTAACTATGGCTACACCTTC. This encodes CASSFLYPAFNYGYTF.

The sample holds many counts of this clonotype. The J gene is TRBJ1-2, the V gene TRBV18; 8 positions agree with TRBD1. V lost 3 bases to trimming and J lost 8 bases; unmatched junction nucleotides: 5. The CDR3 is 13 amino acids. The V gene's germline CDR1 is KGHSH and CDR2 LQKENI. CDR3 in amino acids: CASSPTGDGGYTF. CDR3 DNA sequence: TGTGCCAGCTCACCGACAGGGGATGGAGGCTACACCTTC.

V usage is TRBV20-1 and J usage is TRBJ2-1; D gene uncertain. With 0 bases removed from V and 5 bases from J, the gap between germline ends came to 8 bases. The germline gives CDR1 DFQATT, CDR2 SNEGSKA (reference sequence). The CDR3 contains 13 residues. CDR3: CSARDLTNNEQFF. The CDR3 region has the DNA TGCAGTGCTAGAGATCTGACCAACAATGAGCAGTTCTTC.

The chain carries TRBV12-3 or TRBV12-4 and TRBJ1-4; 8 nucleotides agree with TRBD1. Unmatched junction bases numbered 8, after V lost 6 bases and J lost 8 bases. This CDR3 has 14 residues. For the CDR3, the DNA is TGTGCCAGCAGGGGGACAGGTCTATTGGAAAAACTGTTTTTT. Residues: CASRGTGLLEKLFF.

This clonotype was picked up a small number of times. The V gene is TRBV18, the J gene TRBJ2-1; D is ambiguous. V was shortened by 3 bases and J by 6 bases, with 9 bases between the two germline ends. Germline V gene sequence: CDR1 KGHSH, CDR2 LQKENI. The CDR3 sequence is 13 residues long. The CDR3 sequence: CASSPQAVNEQFF. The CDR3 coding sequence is TGTGCCAGCTCACCCCAAGCTGTCAATGAGCAGTTCTTC.

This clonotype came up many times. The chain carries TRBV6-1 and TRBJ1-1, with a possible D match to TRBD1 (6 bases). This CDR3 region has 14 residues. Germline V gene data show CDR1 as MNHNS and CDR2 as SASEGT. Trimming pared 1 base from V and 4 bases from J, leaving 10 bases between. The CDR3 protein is CASSEGGAGTEAFF. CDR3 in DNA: TGTGCCAGCAGTGAAGGGGGGGCAGGCACTGAAGCTTTCTTT.

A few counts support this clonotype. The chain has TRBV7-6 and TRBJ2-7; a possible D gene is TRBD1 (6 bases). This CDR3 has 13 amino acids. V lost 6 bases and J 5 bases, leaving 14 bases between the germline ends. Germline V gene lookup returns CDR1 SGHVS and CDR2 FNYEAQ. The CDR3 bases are TGTGCCAGCAGTCGAACAGGGTCCCACGAGCAGTACTTC. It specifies CASSRTGSHEQYF. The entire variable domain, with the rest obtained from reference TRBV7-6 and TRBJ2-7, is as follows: GAGVSQSPRYKVTKRGQDVALRCDPISGHVSLYWYRQALGQGPEFLTYFNYEAQQDKSGLPNDRFSAERPEGSISTLTIQRTEQRDSAMYRCASSRTGSHEQYFGPGTRLTVT.

CDR3 region: CASSEGGAGFSYEQYF. The CDR3 DNA reads as TGTGCCAGCAGCGAGGGGGGAGCGGGGTTCTCCTACGAGCAGTACTTC. The genes are TRBV5-4 and TRBJ2-7, with D possibly TRBD2 on 7 matching bases. V was cut by 4 bases and J by 0 bases, with 17 bases left in between. The CDR3 extends over 16 amino acids. The V gene's germline CDR1 is SGHNT and CDR2 YYREEE (reference sequence).

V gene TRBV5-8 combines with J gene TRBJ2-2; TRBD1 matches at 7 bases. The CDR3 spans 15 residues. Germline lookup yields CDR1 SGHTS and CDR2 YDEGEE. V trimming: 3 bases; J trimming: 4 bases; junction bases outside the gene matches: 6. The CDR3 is CASSWDRRITGELFF. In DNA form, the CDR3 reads TGTGCCAGCAGCTGGGACAGACGGATCACCGGGGAGCTGTTTTTT.

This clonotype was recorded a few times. CDR3 protein: CASSLGVTINANTGELFF. Written as DNA, the CDR3 is TGTGCCAGCAGCTTAGGTGTTACTATTAACGCGAACACCGGGGAGCTGTTTTTT. The rearrangement uses TRBV11-3 and TRBJ2-2; no firm D call. The CDR3 runs 18 residues. Deletions cut 1 base from V and 0 bases from J, with 15 bases between. The germline CDR1 and CDR2 sequences are SGHNT and YENEEA.

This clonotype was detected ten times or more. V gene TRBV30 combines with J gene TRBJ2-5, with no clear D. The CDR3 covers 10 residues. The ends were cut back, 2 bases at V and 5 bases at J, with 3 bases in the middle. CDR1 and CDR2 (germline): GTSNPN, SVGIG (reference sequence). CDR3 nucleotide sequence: TGTGCCTGGAGTCGGGAGACCCAGTACTTC. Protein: CAWSRETQYF.

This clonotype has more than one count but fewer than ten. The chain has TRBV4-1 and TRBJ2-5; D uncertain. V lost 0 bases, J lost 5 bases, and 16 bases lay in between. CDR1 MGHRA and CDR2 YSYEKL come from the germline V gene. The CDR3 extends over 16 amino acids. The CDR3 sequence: CASSQDDGIGQETQYF. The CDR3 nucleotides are TGCGCCAGCAGCCAAGATGATGGGATCGGTCAGGAGACCCAGTACTTC.

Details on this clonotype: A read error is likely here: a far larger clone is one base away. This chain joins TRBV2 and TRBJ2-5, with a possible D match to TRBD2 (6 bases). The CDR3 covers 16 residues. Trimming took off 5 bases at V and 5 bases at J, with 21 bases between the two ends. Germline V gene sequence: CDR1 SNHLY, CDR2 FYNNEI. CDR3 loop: CASSPTSSPGWETQYF. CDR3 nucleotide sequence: TGTGCCAGCAGTCCAACTAGCTCCCCCGGCTGGGAGACCCAGTACTTC.

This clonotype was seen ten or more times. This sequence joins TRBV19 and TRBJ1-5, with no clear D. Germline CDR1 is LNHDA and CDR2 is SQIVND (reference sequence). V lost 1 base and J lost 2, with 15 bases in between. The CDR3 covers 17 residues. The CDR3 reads CASSIGTGVLGNQPQHF. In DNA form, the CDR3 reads TGTGCCAGTAGTATAGGCACGGGAGTGCTGGGCAATCAGCCCCAGCATTTT.

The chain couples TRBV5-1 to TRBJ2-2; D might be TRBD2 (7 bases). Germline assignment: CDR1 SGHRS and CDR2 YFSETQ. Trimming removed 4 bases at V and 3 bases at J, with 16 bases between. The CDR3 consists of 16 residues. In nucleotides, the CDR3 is TGCGCCAGCAGCGTGGGTTCGGGGGGCCACACCGGGGAGCTGTTTTTT. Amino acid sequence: CASSVGSGGHTGELFF.

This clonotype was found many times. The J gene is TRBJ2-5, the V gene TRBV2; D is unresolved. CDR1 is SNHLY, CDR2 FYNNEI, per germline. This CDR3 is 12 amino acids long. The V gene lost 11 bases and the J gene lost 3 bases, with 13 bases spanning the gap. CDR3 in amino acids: CAFSVGEETQYF. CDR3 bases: TGTGCCTTTTCGGTCGGAGAAGAGACCCAGTACTTC.

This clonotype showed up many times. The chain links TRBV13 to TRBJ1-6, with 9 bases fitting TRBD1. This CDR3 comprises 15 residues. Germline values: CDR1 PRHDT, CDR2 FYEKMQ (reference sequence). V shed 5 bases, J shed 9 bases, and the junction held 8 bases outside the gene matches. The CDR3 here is CASSPRTGVGSPLHF. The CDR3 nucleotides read TGTGCCAGCAGCCCCCGGACAGGGGTGGGTTCACCCCTCCACTTT. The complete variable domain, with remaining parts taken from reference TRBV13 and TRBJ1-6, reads AAGVIQSPRHLIKEKRETATLKCYPIPRHDTVYWYQQGPGQDPQFLISFYEKMQSDKGSIPDRFSAQQFSDYHSELNMSSLELGDSALYFCASSPRTGVGSPLHFGNGTRLTVT.

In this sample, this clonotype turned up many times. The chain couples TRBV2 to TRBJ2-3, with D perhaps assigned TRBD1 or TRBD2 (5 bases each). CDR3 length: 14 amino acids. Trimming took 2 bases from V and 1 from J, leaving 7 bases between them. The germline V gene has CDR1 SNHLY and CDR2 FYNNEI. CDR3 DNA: TGTGCCAGCAGTGAACAGGGACGCACAGATACGCAGTATTTT. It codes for CASSEQGRTDTQYF.

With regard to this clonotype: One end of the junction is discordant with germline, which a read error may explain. CDR3 sequence: CASSLRESETQYF. DNA for the CDR3: TGTGCTAGCAGCTTAAGGGAGTCGGAGACCCAGTACTTC. This chain connects TRBV7-7 to TRBJ2-5, with D possibly matching TRBD2 (5 bases). The CDR3 has 13 amino acids. CDR1 is SSHAT, CDR2 FNYEAQ, per germline (reference sequence).

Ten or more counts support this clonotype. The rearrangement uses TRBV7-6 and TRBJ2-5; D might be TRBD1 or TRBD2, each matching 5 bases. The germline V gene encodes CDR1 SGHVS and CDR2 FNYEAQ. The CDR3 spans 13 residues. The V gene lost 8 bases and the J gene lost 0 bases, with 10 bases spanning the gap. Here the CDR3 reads CASGREYQETQYF. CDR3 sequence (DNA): TGTGCCAGCGGCAGGGAGTACCAAGAGACCCAGTACTTC.

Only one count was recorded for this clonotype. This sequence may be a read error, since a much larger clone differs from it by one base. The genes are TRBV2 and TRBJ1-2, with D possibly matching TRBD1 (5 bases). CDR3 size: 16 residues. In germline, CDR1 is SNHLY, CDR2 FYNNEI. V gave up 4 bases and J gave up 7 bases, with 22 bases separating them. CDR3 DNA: TGTGCCAGCAGTGGAACCATGGGGGAGGAGACTGGTGGCTACACCTTC. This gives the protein CASSGTMGEETGGYTF.